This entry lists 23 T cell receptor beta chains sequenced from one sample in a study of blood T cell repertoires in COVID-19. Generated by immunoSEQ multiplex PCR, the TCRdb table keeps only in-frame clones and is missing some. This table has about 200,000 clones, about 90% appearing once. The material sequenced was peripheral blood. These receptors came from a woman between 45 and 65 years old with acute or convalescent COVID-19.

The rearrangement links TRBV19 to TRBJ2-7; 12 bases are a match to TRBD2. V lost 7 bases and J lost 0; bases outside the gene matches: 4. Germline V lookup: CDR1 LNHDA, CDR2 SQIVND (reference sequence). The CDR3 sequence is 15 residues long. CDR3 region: CASTKGLAGSYEQYF. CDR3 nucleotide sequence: TGTGCCAGTACCAAGGGACTAGCGGGCTCCTACGAGCAGTACTTC.

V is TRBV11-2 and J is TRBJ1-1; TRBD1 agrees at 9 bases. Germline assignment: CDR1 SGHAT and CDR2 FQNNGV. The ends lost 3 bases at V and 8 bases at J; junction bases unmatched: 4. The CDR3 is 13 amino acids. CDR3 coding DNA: TGTGCCAGCAGCTTGGACAGGGGTCCCGAAGCTTTCTTT. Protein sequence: CASSLDRGPEAFF.

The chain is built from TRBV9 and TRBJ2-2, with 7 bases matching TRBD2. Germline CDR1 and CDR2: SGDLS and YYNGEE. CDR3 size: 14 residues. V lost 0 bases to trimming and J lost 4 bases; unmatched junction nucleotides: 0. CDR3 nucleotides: TGTGCCAGCAGCGTAGGCGGGAGCACCGGGGAGCTGTTTTTT. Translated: CASSVGGSTGELFF.

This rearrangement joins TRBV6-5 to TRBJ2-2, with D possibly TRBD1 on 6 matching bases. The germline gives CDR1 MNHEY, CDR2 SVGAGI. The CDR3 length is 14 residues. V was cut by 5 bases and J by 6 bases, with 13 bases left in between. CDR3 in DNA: TGTGCCAGCAGTACAGGGTTAGAGGCCGGGGAGCTGTTTTTT. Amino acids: CASSTGLEAGELFF.

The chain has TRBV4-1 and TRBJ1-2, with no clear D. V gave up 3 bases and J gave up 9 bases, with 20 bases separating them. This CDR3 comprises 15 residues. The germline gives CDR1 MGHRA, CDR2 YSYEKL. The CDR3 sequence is CASSQEDRSVNSYTF. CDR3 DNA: TGCGCCAGCAGCCAGGAGGACCGGTCTGTTAATAGCTACACCTTC.

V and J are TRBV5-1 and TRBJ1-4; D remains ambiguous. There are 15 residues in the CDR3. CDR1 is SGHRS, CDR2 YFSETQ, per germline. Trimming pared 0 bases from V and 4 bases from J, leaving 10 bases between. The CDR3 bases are TGCGCCAGCAGCTTGGCTTCCGGTAATAATGAAAAACTGTTTTTT. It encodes CASSLASGNNEKLFF.

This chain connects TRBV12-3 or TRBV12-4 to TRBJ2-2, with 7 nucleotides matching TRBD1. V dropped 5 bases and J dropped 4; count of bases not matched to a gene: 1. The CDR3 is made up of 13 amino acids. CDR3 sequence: CASSRTGTGELFF. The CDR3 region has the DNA TGTGCCAGCAGTCGGACAGGCACCGGGGAGCTGTTTTTT.

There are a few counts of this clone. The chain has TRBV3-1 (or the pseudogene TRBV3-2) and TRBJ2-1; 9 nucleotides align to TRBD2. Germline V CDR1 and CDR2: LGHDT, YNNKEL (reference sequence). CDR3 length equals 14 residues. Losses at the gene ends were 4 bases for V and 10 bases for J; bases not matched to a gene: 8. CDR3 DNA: TGTGCCAGCAGCCTACGTAATCTAGCGGGAGAGCAGTTCTTC. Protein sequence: CASSLRNLAGEQFF.

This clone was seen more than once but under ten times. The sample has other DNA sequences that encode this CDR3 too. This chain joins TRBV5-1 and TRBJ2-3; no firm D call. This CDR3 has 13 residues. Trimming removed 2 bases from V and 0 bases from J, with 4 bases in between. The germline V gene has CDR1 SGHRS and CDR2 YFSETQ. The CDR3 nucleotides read TGCGCCAGCAGCTTAGCTAGCACAGATACGCAGTATTTT. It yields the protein CASSLASTDTQYF.

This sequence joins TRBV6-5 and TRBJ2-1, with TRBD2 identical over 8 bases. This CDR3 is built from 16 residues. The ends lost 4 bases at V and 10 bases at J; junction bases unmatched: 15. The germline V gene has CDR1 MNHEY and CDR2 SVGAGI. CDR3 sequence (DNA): TGTGCCAGCAGTTTCCCCGGGACTAGGGGGGCAAGGGAGCAGTTCTTC. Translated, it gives CASSFPGTRGAREQFF.

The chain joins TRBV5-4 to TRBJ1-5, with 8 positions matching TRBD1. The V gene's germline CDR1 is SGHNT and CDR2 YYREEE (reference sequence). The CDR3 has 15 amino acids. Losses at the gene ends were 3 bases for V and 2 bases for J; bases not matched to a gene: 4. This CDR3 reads CASSSRGLGNQPQHF. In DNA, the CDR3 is TGTGCCAGCAGCTCCAGGGGGCTTGGCAATCAGCCCCAGCATTTT.

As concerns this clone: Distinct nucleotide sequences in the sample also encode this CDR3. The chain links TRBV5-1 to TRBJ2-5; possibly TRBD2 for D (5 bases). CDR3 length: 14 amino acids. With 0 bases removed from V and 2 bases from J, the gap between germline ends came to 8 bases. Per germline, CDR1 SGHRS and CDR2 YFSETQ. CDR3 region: CASSLGRGQETQYF. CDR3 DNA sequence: TGCGCCAGCAGCTTGGGGCGCGGGCAAGAGACCCAGTACTTC.

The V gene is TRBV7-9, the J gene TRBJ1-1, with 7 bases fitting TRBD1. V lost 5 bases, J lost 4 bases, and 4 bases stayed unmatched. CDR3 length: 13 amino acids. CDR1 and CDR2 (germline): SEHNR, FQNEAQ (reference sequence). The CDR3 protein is CASSVTGPTEAFF. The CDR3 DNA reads TGTGCCAGCAGCGTGACAGGGCCCACTGAAGCTTTCTTT.

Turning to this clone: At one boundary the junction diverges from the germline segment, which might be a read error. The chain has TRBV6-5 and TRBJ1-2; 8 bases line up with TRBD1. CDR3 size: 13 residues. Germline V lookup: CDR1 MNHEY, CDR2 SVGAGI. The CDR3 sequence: CASSPSDRARIMF. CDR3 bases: TGTGCCAGCAGTCCCTCGGACAGGGCCCGGATTATGTTC.

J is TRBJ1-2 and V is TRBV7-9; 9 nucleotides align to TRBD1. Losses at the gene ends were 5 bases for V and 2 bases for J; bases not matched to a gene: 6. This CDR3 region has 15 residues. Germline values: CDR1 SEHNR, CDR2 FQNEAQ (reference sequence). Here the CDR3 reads CASSARQGDNYGYTF. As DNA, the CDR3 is TGTGCCAGCAGCGCTAGACAGGGGGACAACTATGGCTACACCTTC.

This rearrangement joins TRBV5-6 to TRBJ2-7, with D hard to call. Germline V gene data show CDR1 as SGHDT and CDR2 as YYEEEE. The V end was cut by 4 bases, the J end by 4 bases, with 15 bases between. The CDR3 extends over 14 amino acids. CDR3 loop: CASSVLTQPYEQYF. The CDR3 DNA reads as TGTGCCAGCAGCGTCTTGACACAACCGTACGAGCAGTACTTC.

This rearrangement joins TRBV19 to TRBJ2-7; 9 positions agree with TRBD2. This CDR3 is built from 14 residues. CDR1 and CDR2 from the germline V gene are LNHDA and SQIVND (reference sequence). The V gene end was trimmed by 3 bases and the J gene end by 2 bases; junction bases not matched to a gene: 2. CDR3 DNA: TGTGCCAGTAGTATTCTAGCGGGACCCTACGAGCAGTACTTC. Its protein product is CASSILAGPYEQYF.

CDR3 coding DNA: TGTGCCAGCAGCGCCACTAGCGGGGGTCGGGCCGGGGAGCTGTTTTTT. Amino acid sequence: CASSATSGGRAGELFF. The chain joins TRBV7-9 to TRBJ2-2; 11 bases are a match to TRBD2. CDR3 size: 16 residues. From germline, CDR1 is SEHNR and CDR2 FQNEAQ (reference sequence). Trimming removed 5 bases from V and 6 bases from J; junction bases left unmatched: 8.

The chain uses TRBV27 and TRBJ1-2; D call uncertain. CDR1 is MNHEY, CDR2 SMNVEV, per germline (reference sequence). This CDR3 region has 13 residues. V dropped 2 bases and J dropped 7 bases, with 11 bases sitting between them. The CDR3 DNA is TGTGCCAGCAGTTTAGTGGACTCCAGTGGCTACACCTTC. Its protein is CASSLVDSSGYTF.

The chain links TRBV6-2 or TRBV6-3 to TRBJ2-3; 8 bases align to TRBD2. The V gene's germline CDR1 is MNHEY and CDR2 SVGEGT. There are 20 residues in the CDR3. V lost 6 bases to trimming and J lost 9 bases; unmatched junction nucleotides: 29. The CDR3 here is CASSQVRGAHLRHTSMTQYF. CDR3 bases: TGTGCCAGCAGCCAAGTGCGGGGGGCCCACCTACGCCACACCTCAATGACGCAGTATTTT.

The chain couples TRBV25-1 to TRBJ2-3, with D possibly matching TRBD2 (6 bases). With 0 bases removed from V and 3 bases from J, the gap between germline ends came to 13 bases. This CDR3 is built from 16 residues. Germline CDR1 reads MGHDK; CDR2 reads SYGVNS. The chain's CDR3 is CASSEYMTSGTDTQYF. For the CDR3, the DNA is TGTGCCAGCAGTGAATATATGACTAGTGGGACAGATACGCAGTATTTT.

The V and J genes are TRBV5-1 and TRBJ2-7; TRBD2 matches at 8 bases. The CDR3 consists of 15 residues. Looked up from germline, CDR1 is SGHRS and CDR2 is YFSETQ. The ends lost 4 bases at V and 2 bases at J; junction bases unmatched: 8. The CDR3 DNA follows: TGCGCCAGCAGCAAGGAATTAGCGGGACCCTACGAGCAGTACTTC. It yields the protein CASSKELAGPYEQYF.

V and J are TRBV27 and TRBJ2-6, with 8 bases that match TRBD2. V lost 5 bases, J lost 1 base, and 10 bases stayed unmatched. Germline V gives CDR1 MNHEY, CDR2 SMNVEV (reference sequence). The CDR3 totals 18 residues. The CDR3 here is CASSKAGDPFSGANVLTF. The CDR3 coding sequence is TGTGCCAGCAGTAAAGCGGGGGACCCCTTTTCTGGGGCCAACGTCCTGACTTTC.